Following are 25 T cell receptor beta chains from one sample sequenced in a study of CD8 T cells in ankylosing spondylitis. No antigens are known for them. TCRdb passed the 5' RACE reads through MiXCR, listing each CDR3 protein once. The sample records about 800,000 distinct CDR3 sequences, approximately 10% being singletons. Study findings and constraints: The study identified a TCR beta motif of roughly eight highly homologous variants that appeared characteristic of ankylosing spondylitis blood.

The material sequenced was blood, either unsorted or a sorted T cell fraction (not recorded which). These receptor sequences come from a male donor with ankylosing spondylitis.

This chain joins TRBV20-1 and TRBJ2-1, with D hard to call. Trimming pared 3 bases from V and 10 bases from J, leaving 10 bases between. Germline V CDR1 and CDR2: DFQATT, SNEGSKA (reference sequence). The CDR3 contains 11 residues. This CDR3 reads CSASPGQEQFF. CDR3 coding DNA: TGCAGTGCTAGCCCCGGCCAGGAGCAGTTCTTC.

This clonotype was detected a few times. The genes are TRBV20-1 and TRBJ2-7; 8 bases agree with TRBD1. V shed 0 bases and J 2 bases; nucleotides not matched to a gene: 6. There are 15 residues in the CDR3. The germline V gene has CDR1 DFQATT and CDR2 SNEGSKA (reference sequence). CDR3 sequence: CSARDPQDRAYEQYF. The CDR3 nucleotides are TGCAGTGCTAGAGATCCACAGGACAGGGCCTACGAGCAGTACTTC.

This clonotype appeared a few times. V gene TRBV28 combines with J gene TRBJ1-1; D unresolved. Germline values: CDR1 MDHEN, CDR2 SYDVKM. There are 15 residues in the CDR3. Trimming left V 5 bases short and J 1 base short, with 14 bases between. Written as DNA, the CDR3 is TGTGCCAGCAGTCAAGGGTCCTGGAGGAACACTGAAGCTTTCTTT. Its translation is CASSQGSWRNTEAFF.

This clonotype was picked up a small number of times. The chain joins TRBV6-1 to TRBJ1-2; no firm D call. The germline V and J ends were trimmed by 1 base and 3 bases, with 9 bases remaining between them. CDR3 length: 14 amino acids. Germline V gene sequence: CDR1 MNHNS, CDR2 SASEGT. CDR3 protein: CASSEGVRDYGYTF. Here the CDR3 DNA reads TGTGCCAGCAGTGAAGGGGTACGGGACTATGGCTACACCTTC.

This chain links TRBV4-3 with TRBJ2-1, with 9 bases that match TRBD2. Germline CDR1 LGHNA, CDR2 YSLEER. The CDR3 totals 16 residues. Losses at the gene ends were 3 bases for V and 4 bases for J; bases not matched to a gene: 7. The CDR3 is CASSHFSGSSYNEQFF. The CDR3 DNA reads as TGCGCCAGCAGCCACTTTAGCGGGAGTTCTTACAATGAGCAGTTCTTC.

The CDR3 DNA is TGTGCCAGCAGCCAATCAGAGGGGGGGAAGTTCTTC. Translation gives CASSQSEGGKFF. The chain links TRBV3-1 to TRBJ2-1; TRBD2 is a possible D gene (7 bases). This CDR3 has 12 residues. Germline loops: CDR1 LGHDT, CDR2 YNNKEL (reference sequence). Trimming pared 2 bases from V and 14 bases from J, leaving 13 bases between.

The CDR3 spells CASIGTGSSYEQYF. The CDR3 bases are TGTGCCAGCATAGGGACAGGGAGCTCCTACGAGCAGTACTTC. The V call is TRBV28, the J call TRBJ2-7; TRBD1 agrees at 9 bases. Germline V lookup: CDR1 MDHEN, CDR2 SYDVKM. V lost 7 bases and J lost 0; bases outside the gene matches: 4. This CDR3 spans 14 amino acids. Based on the CDR3 plus reference TRBV28 and TRBJ2-7, the full variable domain is DVKVTQSSRYLVKRTGEKVFLECVQDMDHENMFWYRQDPGLGLRLIYFSYDVKMKEKGDIPEGYSVSREKKERFSLILESASTNQTSMYLCASIGTGSSYEQYFGPGTRLTVT.

This clonotype has at least ten counts. V usage is TRBV5-1 and J usage is TRBJ2-3; 9 nucleotides align to TRBD2. With V trimmed by 0 bases and J by 0 bases, 8 bases remained unmatched. This CDR3 has 18 residues. Germline CDR1 and CDR2: SGHRS and YFSETQ. CDR3 sequence (DNA): TGCGCCAGCAGCTTGGTAGCTAGCGGGGTGAAAAGCACAGATACGCAGTATTTT. Encoded protein: CASSLVASGVKSTDTQYF. Based on the CDR3 plus reference TRBV5-1 and TRBJ2-3, the full variable domain is KAGVTQTPRYLIKTRGQQVTLSCSPISGHRSVSWYQQTPGQGLQFLFEYFSETQRNKGNFPGRFSGRQFSNSRSEMNVSTLELGDSALYLCASSLVASGVKSTDTQYFGPGTRLTVL.

The V gene is TRBV6-2 or TRBV6-3, the J gene TRBJ1-4, with D unclear. Germline values: CDR1 MNHEY, CDR2 SVGEGT. This CDR3 contains 15 residues. Trimming shortened V by 6 bases and J by 0 bases, and 11 bases separated the two germline ends. The DNA of the CDR3 is TGTGCCAGCAGCCCACGGAGTGCAACTAATGAAAAACTGTTTTTT. Amino acid sequence: CASSPRSATNEKLFF.

This clonotype has a count of ten or more. The gene calls are TRBV5-1 and TRBJ2-7; D is possibly TRBD1 (5 bases). Trimming took 3 bases from V and 6 from J, leaving 10 bases between them. CDR3 size: 12 residues. Germline lookup yields CDR1 SGHRS and CDR2 YFSETQ. CDR3 sequence reads: CASSSGQVEQYF. CDR3 coding DNA: TGCGCCAGCAGCTCCGGACAAGTCGAGCAGTACTTC.

A few counts support this clonotype. The CDR3 is CASSPRFTSGRDTQYF. CDR3 DNA sequence: TGTGCCAGCAGCCCCAGGTTTACTAGCGGGAGAGATACGCAGTATTTT. The chain couples TRBV7-2 to TRBJ2-3, with 11 bases lining up with TRBD2. The CDR3 has 16 residues. Germline V lookup: CDR1 SGHTA, CDR2 FQGNSA. The J segment lost 5 bases and the V segment lost 5 bases, leaving 9 bases of the junction unmatched.

This chain connects TRBV20-1 to TRBJ2-1; 11 nucleotides match TRBD2. The CDR3 has 16 residues. V lost 4 bases and J lost 0; bases outside the gene matches: 5. CDR1 and CDR2 (germline): DFQATT, SNEGSKA (reference sequence). Here the CDR3 DNA reads TGCAGTGCTACACGTAGCGGGGGGGCCTCCTACAATGAGCAGTTCTTC. Translating gives CSATRSGGASYNEQFF.

This clonotype was counted a few times. This chain joins TRBV5-1 and TRBJ1-4; possible D gene TRBD1, 5 bases. Trimming cost V 4 bases and J 6 bases, with 16 bases left between them. CDR3 length equals 15 residues. Germline assignment: CDR1 SGHRS and CDR2 YFSETQ. The CDR3 protein is CASSPGLGAHEKLFF. The CDR3 DNA is TGCGCCAGCAGCCCGGGGCTCGGAGCCCATGAAAAACTGTTTTTT.

V usage is TRBV6-2 or TRBV6-3 and J usage is TRBJ2-5; 8 bases are a match to TRBD2. The CDR3 spans 15 residues. Germline V gene data show CDR1 as MNHEY and CDR2 as SVGEGT. Losses at the gene ends were 6 bases for V and 2 bases for J; bases not matched to a gene: 8. CDR3 region: CASSPSGGDQETQYF. The CDR3 bases are TGTGCCAGCAGCCCGAGCGGGGGAGATCAAGAGACCCAGTACTTC.

The gene calls are TRBV5-4 and TRBJ2-6; no firm D call. This CDR3 is 13 amino acids long. The germline gives CDR1 SGHNT, CDR2 YYREEE (reference sequence). V was trimmed by 4 bases and J by 6 bases, leaving 8 bases between them. The CDR3 loop is CASSLSQANVLTF. CDR3 DNA: TGTGCCAGCAGCCTGTCGCAGGCCAACGTCCTGACTTTC.

The chain recombines TRBV6-1 with TRBJ1-5, with 8 bases fitting TRBD1. Trimming removed 6 bases from V and 2 bases from J; junction bases left unmatched: 6. The CDR3 sequence is 15 residues long. CDR1 is MNHNS and CDR2 is SASEGT in the germline V gene. The CDR3 reads CASRADRVGNQPQHF. The CDR3, as DNA: TGTGCCAGCAGAGCGGACAGGGTGGGCAATCAGCCCCAGCATTTT.

The chain is built from TRBV12-3 or TRBV12-4 and TRBJ2-1, with TRBD2 identical over 12 bases. This CDR3 is 14 amino acids long. V lost 7 bases and J lost 9; bases outside the gene matches: 7. The DNA of the CDR3 is TGTGCCAGCAAACTAGCGGGAGGAGGGGGTGAGCAGTTCTTC. This codes for CASKLAGGGGEQFF.

This clonotype showed up just a few times. This chain uses TRBV6-2 or TRBV6-3 with TRBJ1-5; 8 bases match TRBD1. This CDR3 comprises 13 residues. V shed 7 bases, J shed 2 bases, and the junction held 1 base outside the gene matches. The germline gives CDR1 MNHEY, CDR2 SVGEGT. CDR3 sequence reads: CASTDRGNQPQHF. The DNA for the CDR3 is TGTGCCAGCACGGACAGGGGCAATCAGCCCCAGCATTTT.

The chain combines TRBV18 with TRBJ1-1; D unresolved. The CDR3 runs 14 residues. Looked up from germline, CDR1 is KGHSH and CDR2 is LQKENI. V was clipped by 4 bases and J by 0 bases, with 9 bases between them. The CDR3 sequence: CASSLLDLNTEAFF. The CDR3 nucleotides read TGTGCCAGCTCACTCCTGGATCTGAACACTGAAGCTTTCTTT.

This clonotype was detected only a few times. The genes are TRBV7-2 and TRBJ1-2, with a possible D match to TRBD1 (5 bases). This CDR3 has 15 amino acids. CDR1 is SGHTA and CDR2 is FQGNSA in the germline V gene. V lost 5 bases to trimming and J lost 0 bases, with 13 bases between them. The CDR3 reads CASSLNPGPNYGYTF. Written as DNA, the CDR3 is TGTGCCAGCAGCCTGAACCCAGGGCCTAACTATGGCTACACCTTC.

This clonotype was observed many times. This chain uses TRBV20-1 with TRBJ2-2, with D perhaps matching TRBD2 (5 bases). The CDR3 covers 17 residues. The V gene's germline CDR1 is DFQATT and CDR2 SNEGSKA (reference sequence). Trimming removed 1 base from V and 4 bases from J, with 19 bases in between. CDR3 in DNA: TGCAGTGCTAGAGGCCTAGAGGGCCGCGCGACCACCGGGGAGCTGTTTTTT. Translated: CSARGLEGRATTGELFF.

J is TRBJ1-1 and V is TRBV3-1, with a possible D match to TRBD1 (5 bases). V lost 5 bases and J 7 bases, leaving 14 bases between the germline ends. The germline V gene has CDR1 LGHDT and CDR2 YNNKEL (reference sequence). CDR3 length: 13 residues. This chain's CDR3 is CASSASGTGEAFF. The CDR3 DNA follows: TGTGCCAGCAGCGCCTCCGGGACGGGTGAAGCTTTCTTT.

The CDR3 DNA sequence: TGTGCCAGCAGCTTATGGACTGTTGGGCCTAACTATGGCTACACCTTC. As protein: CASSLWTVGPNYGYTF. The chain combines TRBV7-9 with TRBJ1-2; no clear D gene. This CDR3 is built from 16 residues. V lost 2 bases and J 0 bases, leaving 13 bases between the germline ends. Germline V gene lookup returns CDR1 SEHNR and CDR2 FQNEAQ (reference sequence).

This clonotype was seen many times. The rearrangement uses TRBV18 and TRBJ1-4, with 7 positions matching TRBD1. Looked up from germline, CDR1 is KGHSH and CDR2 is LQKENI. This CDR3 has 14 residues. After removal of 5 bases from V and 0 bases from J, the junction contained 0 bases not matched to a gene. The CDR3 region is CASSGTATNEKLFF. CDR3 bases: TGTGCCAGCTCAGGGACAGCAACTAATGAAAAACTGTTTTTT.

This clonotype was picked up a small number of times. The chain joins TRBV7-8 to TRBJ2-5, with D possibly matching TRBD1 (6 bases). Germline V gene lookup returns CDR1 SGHVS and CDR2 FQNEAQ. Trimming removed 8 bases at V and 5 bases at J, with 15 bases between. The CDR3 consists of 13 residues. In DNA form, the CDR3 reads TGTGCCAGCTTGATCGACCAGGGGGAGACCCAGTACTTC. It yields the protein CASLIDQGETQYF.